A selection of T cell receptor beta chains follows, all from one sample in a study of cytomegalovirus exposure and HLA in healthy donors. Generated by immunoSEQ multiplex PCR, the TCRdb table keeps only in-frame clones and is missing some. This sample has some 150,000 clones, with roughly 80% found just once. The source material was PBMCs. The receptor source for this set is a man aged 25 to 40 in good health and CMV-seropositive. CDR3s include the opening cysteine and the closing phenylalanine or tryptophan. A D gene is named only where the DNA matches it firmly. The size field is filled for only some rows; it gives once, few, many or a size class.

CDR3aa: CASREQETQYF
CDR3nt: TGTGCCAGCAGAGAGCAAGAGACCCAGTACTTC
j_gene: TRBJ2-5
abundance: few
d_gene: .
v_gene: TRBV2

CDR3aa: CASTKLVPGNTIYF
CDR3nt: TGTGCCAGCACTAAATTGGTTCCTGGAAACACCATATATTTT
j_gene: TRBJ1-3
abundance: .
d_gene: .
v_gene: TRBV5-6

CDR3aa: CASSLGDTDTQYF
CDR3nt: TGTGCCAGCAGCTTAGGAGACACAGATACGCAGTATTTT
j_gene: TRBJ2-3
abundance: .
d_gene: .
v_gene: TRBV7-9

CDR3aa: CAWSVLNIQYF
CDR3nt: TGTGCCTGGAGTGTTCTGAACATTCAGTACTTC
j_gene: TRBJ2-4
abundance: .
d_gene: .
v_gene: TRBV30

CDR3aa: CASSGGQIYNEQFF
CDR3nt: TGTGCCAGCAGCGGAGGACAGATATACAATGAGCAGTTCTTC
j_gene: TRBJ2-1
abundance: .
d_gene: .
v_gene: TRBV7-8

CDR3aa: CASSFPRGHSYEQYF
CDR3nt: TGTGCCAGCAGTTTTCCCAGGGGGCACTCCTACGAGCAGTACTTC
j_gene: TRBJ2-7
abundance: .
d_gene: TRBD1
v_gene: TRBV28

CDR3aa: CASRAGSLTEAFF
CDR3nt: TGTGCCAGCAGGGCAGGGTCGTTGACTGAAGCTTTCTTT
j_gene: TRBJ1-1
abundance: .
d_gene: .
v_gene: TRBV28

CDR3aa: CATSSPGGPGNTIYF
CDR3nt: TGTGCCACCAGCAGCCCAGGGGGCCCTGGAAACACCATATATTTT
j_gene: TRBJ1-3
abundance: many
d_gene: TRBD1
v_gene: TRBV15

CDR3aa: CASSPSQGQGGELFF
CDR3nt: TGTGCCAGCAGCCCCTCACAGGGGCAGGGCGGGGAGCTGTTTTTT
j_gene: TRBJ2-2
abundance: .
d_gene: TRBD1
v_gene: TRBV5-5

CDR3aa: CASSTGGVYEQYF
CDR3nt: TGTGCCAGCTCAACAGGGGGTGTCTACGAGCAGTACTTC
j_gene: TRBJ2-7
abundance: .
d_gene: TRBD1
v_gene: TRBV18

CDR3aa: CASSWDSPNNEQFF
CDR3nt: TGCGCCAGCAGCTGGGACAGCCCAAACAATGAGCAGTTCTTC
j_gene: TRBJ2-1
abundance: .
d_gene: TRBD1
v_gene: TRBV5-1

CDR3aa: CASSTPQGALYEQYF
CDR3nt: TGTGCCAGCAGCACCCCCCAGGGGGCTCTCTACGAGCAGTACTTC
j_gene: TRBJ2-7
abundance: .
d_gene: TRBD1
v_gene: TRBV7-9

CDR3aa: CASSSRAGGGSYEQYF
CDR3nt: TGCGCCAGCAGCTCAAGGGCGGGAGGGGGCTCCTACGAGCAGTACTTC
j_gene: TRBJ2-7
abundance: .
d_gene: TRBD2
v_gene: TRBV5-1

CDR3aa: CAWTQGRFTDTQYF
CDR3nt: TGTGCCTGGACACAGGGGAGGTTCACAGATACGCAGTATTTT
j_gene: TRBJ2-3
abundance: .
d_gene: .
v_gene: TRBV30

CDR3aa: CASSQDGETGYTPGELFF
CDR3nt: TGCGCCAGCAGCCAAGATGGAGAGACAGGTTATACACCCGGGGAGCTGTTTTTT
j_gene: TRBJ2-2
abundance: .
d_gene: .
v_gene: TRBV4-1

CDR3aa: CASSHTLLAGGYQETQYF
CDR3nt: TGTGCCAGCAGCCACACTCTCCTAGCGGGGGGCTACCAAGAGACCCAGTACTTC
j_gene: TRBJ2-5
abundance: .
d_gene: TRBD2
v_gene: TRBV9

CDR3aa: CASSPSGGPTDTQYF
CDR3nt: TGTGCCAGCAGCCCTAGTGGCGGCCCGACAGATACGCAGTATTTT
j_gene: TRBJ2-3
abundance: .
d_gene: .
v_gene: TRBV11-2

CDR3aa: CASSQARDEQFF
CDR3nt: TGCGCCAGCAGCCAAGCCCGCGATGAGCAGTTCTTC
j_gene: TRBJ2-1
abundance: .
d_gene: .
v_gene: TRBV4-1

CDR3aa: CASSLDLSGQGYEQYF
CDR3nt: TGTGCCAGCAGCTTAGATTTGTCGGGACAGGGTTACGAGCAGTACTTC
j_gene: TRBJ2-7
abundance: .
d_gene: TRBD1
v_gene: TRBV11-2

CDR3aa: CAISPGSGGANEQFF
CDR3nt: TGTGCCATCAGCCCGGGGAGCGGGGGGGCTAATGAGCAGTTCTTC
j_gene: TRBJ2-1
abundance: few
d_gene: TRBD2
v_gene: TRBV10-3

CDR3aa: CSVKSDSGNTIYF
CDR3nt: TGCAGCGTTAAAAGCGACTCTGGAAACACCATATATTTT
j_gene: TRBJ1-3
abundance: .
d_gene: .
v_gene: TRBV29-1

CDR3aa: CASSPGGRVEQPQHF
CDR3nt: TGCGCCAGCAGCCCCGGTGGCAGGGTTGAACAGCCCCAGCATTTT
j_gene: TRBJ1-5
abundance: .
d_gene: .
v_gene: TRBV5-1

CDR3aa: CASSEWGSQGSPLHF
CDR3nt: TGTGCCAGCAGTGAATGGGGCAGCCAAGGGTCACCCCTCCACTTT
j_gene: TRBJ1-6
abundance: .
d_gene: .
v_gene: TRBV2

CDR3aa: CASSPPLLLEHTEAFF
CDR3nt: TGTGCCAGCAGCCCCCCCCTCCTGCTCGAGCACACTGAAGCTTTCTTT
j_gene: TRBJ1-1
abundance: .
d_gene: .
v_gene: TRBV7-6

CDR3aa: CASRYVGQDYGYTF
CDR3nt: TGTGCCAGCAGATACGTTGGACAGGACTATGGCTACACCTTC
j_gene: TRBJ1-2
abundance: .
d_gene: TRBD1
v_gene: TRBV6-5

CDR3aa: CASSRTEPSNSPLHF
CDR3nt: TGTGCCAGCAGTCGTACAGAACCTAGCAATTCACCCCTCCACTTT
j_gene: TRBJ1-6
abundance: .
d_gene: .
v_gene: TRBV6-5

CDR3aa: CASSGTGWQETQYF
CDR3nt: TGTGCCAGCAGCGGTACAGGGTGGCAAGAGACCCAGTACTTC
j_gene: TRBJ2-5
abundance: few
d_gene: .
v_gene: TRBV5-4

CDR3aa: CATSRAGTDSETQYF
CDR3nt: TGTGCCACCAGCAGGGCCGGGACAGACTCCGAGACCCAGTACTTC
j_gene: TRBJ2-5
abundance: .
d_gene: TRBD1
v_gene: TRBV15

CDR3aa: CASSEQAIAKNIQYF
CDR3nt: TGTGCCAGCAGTGAACAGGCCATAGCCAAAAACATTCAGTACTTC
j_gene: TRBJ2-4
abundance: few
d_gene: .
v_gene: TRBV6-1

CDR3aa: CASSYSGGKLFF
CDR3nt: TGTGCCAGCAGTTACTCCGGTGGAAAACTGTTTTTT
j_gene: TRBJ1-4
abundance: few
d_gene: .
v_gene: TRBV6-5

CDR3aa: CASSIAQTYEQYF
CDR3nt: TGTGCCAGTAGTATAGCCCAGACCTACGAGCAGTACTTC
j_gene: TRBJ2-7
abundance: .
d_gene: .
v_gene: TRBV19

CDR3aa: CASSQDRGTDTQYF
CDR3nt: TGTGCCAGCAGCCAAGATCGAGGTACAGATACGCAGTATTTT
j_gene: TRBJ2-3
abundance: .
d_gene: .
v_gene: TRBV4-2

CDR3aa: CAWSAPTGGRNQPQHF
CDR3nt: TGTGCCTGGAGTGCCCCGACTGGAGGGCGCAATCAGCCCCAGCATTTT
j_gene: TRBJ1-5
abundance: .
d_gene: .
v_gene: TRBV30

CDR3aa: CASGQGSEIGYNEQFF
CDR3nt: TGTGCCAGCGGCCAGGGGTCAGAGATAGGCTACAATGAGCAGTTCTTC
j_gene: TRBJ2-1
abundance: .
d_gene: .
v_gene: TRBV7-5

CDR3aa: CASSTGTAQETQYF
CDR3nt: TGTGCCAGCAGCACGGGGACAGCACAAGAGACCCAGTACTTC
j_gene: TRBJ2-5
abundance: .
d_gene: TRBD1
v_gene: TRBV7-6

CDR3aa: CASRAGVTGNTIYF
CDR3nt: TGTGCCAGCAGGGCGGGGGTAACTGGAAACACCATATATTTT
j_gene: TRBJ1-3
abundance: .
d_gene: .
v_gene: TRBV6-5

CDR3aa: CSAGTSGGGGTQYF
CDR3nt: TGCAGCGCCGGGACTAGCGGGGGGGGTGGGACCCAGTACTTC
j_gene: TRBJ2-5
abundance: few
d_gene: TRBD2
v_gene: TRBV29-1

CDR3aa: CASSGDRVDEQYF
CDR3nt: TGCGCCAGCAGTGGGGACAGGGTCGACGAGCAGTACTTC
j_gene: TRBJ2-7
abundance: .
d_gene: TRBD1
v_gene: TRBV5-1

CDR3aa: CASSFTGTATDTQYF
CDR3nt: TGTGCCAGCAGCTTTACCGGGACAGCGACAGATACGCAGTATTTT
j_gene: TRBJ2-3
abundance: .
d_gene: TRBD1
v_gene: TRBV5-4

CDR3aa: CSVESSRVAEAFF
CDR3nt: TGCAGCGTTGAGAGTAGCAGGGTTGCTGAAGCTTTCTTT
j_gene: TRBJ1-1
abundance: .
d_gene: .
v_gene: TRBV29-1

CDR3aa: CAARGDTQYF
CDR3nt: TGTGCCGCCCGCGGAGATACGCAGTATTTT
j_gene: TRBJ2-3
abundance: .
d_gene: .
v_gene: TRBV6-5

CDR3aa: CASSLLAPNTGELFF
CDR3nt: TGTGCCAGCAGTTTACTAGCCCCGAACACCGGGGAGCTGTTTTTT
j_gene: TRBJ2-2
abundance: .
d_gene: .
v_gene: TRBV28

CDR3aa: CSVGEDSNQPQHF
CDR3nt: TGCAGCGTTGGCGAAGATAGCAATCAGCCCCAGCATTTT
j_gene: TRBJ1-5
abundance: few
d_gene: .
v_gene: TRBV29-1

CDR3aa: CAWSEDRNTGELFF
CDR3nt: TGTGCCTGGAGTGAGGACAGGAACACCGGGGAGCTGTTTTTT
j_gene: TRBJ2-2
abundance: .
d_gene: .
v_gene: TRBV30

CDR3aa: CASSHRENTEAFF
CDR3nt: TGTGCCAGCAGCCACAGGGAGAACACTGAAGCTTTCTTT
j_gene: TRBJ1-1
abundance: .
d_gene: .
v_gene: TRBV7-8

CDR3aa: CASSYSGDRDEQYF
CDR3nt: TGTGCCAGCAGTTACTCGGGTGACAGGGACGAGCAGTACTTC
j_gene: TRBJ2-7
abundance: .
d_gene: TRBD1
v_gene: TRBV6-6

CDR3aa: CASSIGTGSYEQYF
CDR3nt: TGTGCCAGTAGTATCGGGACAGGGTCCTACGAGCAGTACTTC
j_gene: TRBJ2-7
abundance: few
d_gene: TRBD1
v_gene: TRBV19

CDR3aa: CASTRTSGGFDEQFF
CDR3nt: TGTGCCAGCACCCGGACTAGCGGGGGTTTCGATGAGCAGTTCTTC
j_gene: TRBJ2-1
abundance: .
d_gene: TRBD2
v_gene: TRBV7-2